This section outlines one TCR beta chain sequence together with its context. Its specificity is not known. The data originate from a study of OX40 agonist ivuxolimab in advanced cancers. On the study more broadly: Eligibility admitted prior anti-PD-1, anti-PD-L1 or anti-CTLA-4 therapy; about 42% had some. Study conclusions and caveats: Clonal expansion was seen in CD4+ and CD8+ blood T cells by week 6 at 0.1 to 3.0 mg/kg.

From germline, CDR1 is SGHNT and CDR2 YYREEE (reference sequence). The CDR3 spans 18 residues. V shed 2 bases and J shed 1 base, with 21 bases lying between them. The repertoire was sequenced with immunoSEQ multiplex PCR; TCRdb's copy has only in-frame clones and lacks some. In the table there are over 70,000 clones, 80% to 90% of which are singletons. Material: CD4+ or CD8+ T cells sorted from blood, obtained in a trial of the OX40 agonist ivuxolimab. This sequence was found in an adult with an advanced solid tumor such as melanoma, head and neck, liver or kidney cancer. The J gene is TRBJ2-5, the V gene TRBV5-4; D is perhaps TRBD1 (7 bases). CDR3 coding DNA: TGTGCCAGCAGCTTCGGAGAAGGGCAGGGGGGTTTCCAAGAGACCCAGTACTTC. This sequence encodes CASSFGEGQGGFQETQYF.